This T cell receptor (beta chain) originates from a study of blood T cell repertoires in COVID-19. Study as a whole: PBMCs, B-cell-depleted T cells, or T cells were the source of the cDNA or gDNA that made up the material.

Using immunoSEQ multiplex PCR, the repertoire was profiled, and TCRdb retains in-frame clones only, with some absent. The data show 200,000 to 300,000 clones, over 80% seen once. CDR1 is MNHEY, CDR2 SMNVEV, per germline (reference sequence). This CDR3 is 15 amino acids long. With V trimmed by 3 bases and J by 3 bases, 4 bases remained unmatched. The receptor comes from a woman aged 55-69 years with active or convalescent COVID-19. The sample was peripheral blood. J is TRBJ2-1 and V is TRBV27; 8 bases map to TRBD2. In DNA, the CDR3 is TGTGCCAGCAGTTTGGGCGGGGGGATCTACAATGAGCAGTTCTTC. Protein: CASSLGGGIYNEQFF.